This T cell receptor beta chain was identified during a study of cytomegalovirus exposure and HLA in healthy donors. Study-level points and caveats: The listing of 150 or so TCR beta chains classed them as cytomegalovirus-associated. According to a later analysis, TCR clusters from the first cohort tended to co-occur in the roughly 110 validation repertoires. As was reported, the classifier diagnosed cytomegalovirus status with high specificity and sensitivity.

The CDR3 runs to 14 residues. Germline trimming cut 4 bases from V and 10 bases from J; bases unmatched to any gene: 10. Germline CDR1 SGHTA, CDR2 FQGNSA. TCRdb's table, derived via immunoSEQ multiplex PCR, lists solely in-frame clones and lacks some. The data show some 270,000 clones, 65% to 90% seen once. To note about this clone: Its antigen remains unidentified.

The TCR was taken from a woman in her late teens or twenties in good health and CMV-seronegative. Sequences were obtained from PBMCs. The genes are TRBV7-2 and TRBJ2-1; 7 bases map to TRBD2. CDR3 sequence reads: CASSSRVLAEEQFF. Written as DNA, the CDR3 is TGTGCCAGCAGCTCAAGAGTCCTAGCGGAGGAGCAGTTCTTC.